The 5 T cell receptor beta chains below come from one sample, sequenced in a study of blood T cell repertoires in COVID-19. Some clones are missing from TCRdb's copy, which holds only in-frame ones; the method was immunoSEQ multiplex PCR. The sample holds about 37,000 clones, 80% seen once. Sequencing input: peripheral blood. The source is a woman aged 70 to 79 with acute or convalescent COVID-19.

This chain joins TRBV2 and TRBJ1-2; perhaps TRBD1 as D (6 bases). This CDR3 contains 13 residues. The germline V and J ends were trimmed by 6 bases and 8 bases, with 16 bases remaining between them. CDR1 and CDR2 (germline): SNHLY, FYNNEI. This CDR3 reads CASSPDSLGGYTF. Written as DNA, the CDR3 is TGTGCCAGCAGCCCGGACAGTCTGGGAGGCTACACCTTC.

The chain carries TRBV7-2 and TRBJ2-5; D is perhaps TRBD2 (6 bases). The CDR3 covers 14 residues. Germline CDR1 reads SGHTA; CDR2 reads FQGNSA. V lost 5 bases, J lost 5 bases, and 15 bases lay in between. The CDR3 is CASSETGTAETQYF. The CDR3 coding sequence is TGTGCCAGCAGCGAGACGGGGACTGCGGAGACCCAGTACTTC.

This clone was recorded a few times. The gene calls are TRBV7-9 and TRBJ2-3, with D maybe TRBD2 (5 bases). This CDR3 comprises 17 residues. CDR1 is SEHNR and CDR2 is FQNEAQ in the germline V gene (reference sequence). Trimming took 6 bases from V and 1 from J, leaving 20 bases between them. The CDR3 region has the DNA TGTGCCAGCAGGCCAGCTAGAGGACTTACGGGCACAGATACGCAGTATTTT. Its translation: CASRPARGLTGTDTQYF.

V usage is TRBV7-6 and J usage is TRBJ2-1; D possibly corresponds to TRBD2 (6 bases). The germline V and J ends were trimmed by 3 bases and 2 bases, with 17 bases remaining between them. This CDR3 has 17 amino acids. Germline V lookup: CDR1 SGHVS, CDR2 FNYEAQ. The CDR3 DNA is TGTGCCAGCAGCTTCCCGACTAGGTCCGAGACCTACAATGAGCAGTTCTTC. Residues: CASSFPTRSETYNEQFF.

The gene calls are TRBV5-1 and TRBJ1-3; 9 bases map to TRBD1. Per germline, CDR1 SGHRS and CDR2 YFSETQ. This CDR3 region has 14 residues. The V and J ends lost 4 bases and 7 bases, in that order; junction bases with no gene match: 6. CDR3 in DNA: TGCGCCAGCAGCGCCGGGACAGGGAGGAACACCATATATTTT. Amino acids: CASSAGTGRNTIYF. The complete variable domain, with remaining parts taken from reference TRBV5-1 and TRBJ1-3, reads KAGVTQTPRYLIKTRGQQVTLSCSPISGHRSVSWYQQTPGQGLQFLFEYFSETQRNKGNFPGRFSGRQFSNSRSEMNVSTLELGDSALYLCASSAGTGRNTIYFGEGSWLTVV.